This TCR beta chain is drawn from a study of somatic mutations in cytotoxic T cells in rheumatoid arthritis (dated by TCRdb to about 2017). Describing the broader study: Before any treatment started and right after they were diagnosed, patients gave peripheral blood samples (roughly 31 ml EDTA). A FACSAria II or Sony SH800 was used to flow-sort some V beta antibody-stained T-cell populations at nearly 100% purity, and TCRB sequencing was also done on sorted V beta1+ cells. To characterize clonality, the study used TCRB deep sequencing while asking whether somatic mutations are carried by expanded CD8+ T-cell clones in newly diagnosed, untreated rheumatoid arthritis. TCRB deep sequencing covered some 60 patients with rheumatoid arthritis along with about 20 healthy controls. Patient and control groups had essentially identical median ages.

Paper-wide results and their limitations: Healthy controls showed no age-related increase in CD8+ clonality, whereas patients did (Spearman r ~ 0.49). The finding that TRBV07 was slightly underrepresented in patients was left unadjusted for multiple comparisons. The expanded CD8+ clones had unknown antigen targets, and not appearing in virus-specific databases did not rule out that they were virus-specific. CD8+ T-cell clonality in rheumatoid arthritis patients was not significantly different from that in age-matched healthy controls. Several identical CD8+ TCRB sequences were found in both blood and synovial fluid, and in about an eighth of the roughly 65 patients the largest CD8+ clone exceeded 20% of CD8+ cells.

The CDR3 holds 14 amino acids from the cysteine to the phenylalanine. The retained sequence is limited to the CDR3, 42 bases, with the frame set at the first base. Sequencing of TCRB CDR3 was done on genomic DNA with the immunoSEQ assay. The original methods were these. Published virus-specific TCRB sequences were compared with patient CD8+ clones larger than 1%, and only a few matches were found. The analyses included only productive TCRB rearrangements. Clonality was expressed as a Shannon entropy-based productive clonality index, with each clone defined by a unique TCRB CDR3 sequence. Repertoire overlap between two samples was calculated from the template counts of each clone relative to total templates per sample. A correlation with a Spearman r of around 0.6 was found between V-gene usage by flow cytometry and V-gene usage by TCRB sequencing. Not all clones reach the TCRdb copy of this immuneACCESS table, which keeps in-frame sequences only. Checked studies attribute under half of the gap to unresolved V genes and leave the rest unexplained. Clone size and the V and J calls come from that table; the DNA yielded D and trimming. The sample table shows 13,000 to 15,000 clones, and 82% are seen once. The top ten clones comprise over 25% of the sample.

This clone is a singleton in its sample. Its specific antigen is unknown. No quality values exist for individual bases; no much larger clone is one base distant. Flow cytometry confirmed the purity of CD4+ and CD8+ cells that had been isolated by positive magnetic bead selection on an AutoMACS. Initial screening for clonal expansions relied on flow cytometry with a TCR V beta antibody panel, after which sorted CD8+ fractions underwent TCRB deep sequencing for characterization. Peripheral blood mononuclear cells were obtained using density gradient separation with Ficoll-Paque PLUS. DNA was extracted from CD4-enriched, CD8-enriched or PBMC samples with Nucleospin Tissue or Tissue XS kits and quantified with a Qubit 2.0 fluorometer.

This TCR was recovered from an adult with rheumatoid arthritis. The chain was built from TRBV21-1 and TRBJ2-7. TRBV21-1 constitutes a pseudogene. What was sequenced was CD8+ T cells sorted from blood. The DNA is as follows: TGTGCCAGCAGCAATGACCCAGAGAAGGACGAGCAGTACTTC. The resulting protein is CASSNDPEKDEQYF.